The T cell receptor beta chain described here comes from a study of regulatory T cells in long-lasting Graves disease. The time point: newly diagnosed GD, antithyroid drugs for less than 3 months. With RNA extracted from PBMCs as input, the TCR library was made. Study findings and constraints: Under persistent disease, TRBV28, TRBJ1-2 and TRBJ2-5 were used preferentially.

This clonotype turned up a few times. No antigen is known for it. The germline V gene encodes CDR1 SEHNR and CDR2 FQNEAQ (reference sequence). The CDR3 sequence is 13 residues long. The ends were cut back, 4 bases at V and 0 bases at J, with 4 bases in the middle. Assembly of TCR beta libraries relied on iRepertoire HTBI primers together with Arm-PCR of CDR3 regions. Per the authors' pipeline: Spanning all samples, the identified segments comprised 60 to 80 TRBV and around 13 TRBJ. TCRdb reprocessed the multiplex PCR reads via MiXCR and lists one record per CDR3 protein. The V and J calls reflect TCRdb's pipeline rather than the authors' work. The table shows 510,000 or so distinct CDR3 sequences, with more than 10% occurring only once. The sample also formed part of further work on T cells in Graves' hyperthyroidism and ophthalmopathy. According to that study: The model foresaw ophthalmopathy a median roughly 6.6 months prior to onset.

The chain employs TRBV7-9 and TRBJ1-3; D remains unclear. The material sequenced was peripheral blood mononuclear cells (PBMCs), taken at new diagnosis, from a patient treated with antithyroid drugs. This sequence originates from a young woman with Graves disease. The CDR3 DNA reads as TGTGCCAGCAGCTCCGTCTCTGGAAACACCATATATTTT. Its protein is CASSSVSGNTIYF.